The next 5 T cell receptor beta chains were all read from a single sample in a study of breast tumors, draining lymph nodes, adjacent tissues (dated by TCRdb to the mid-2010s). The axillary draining lymph nodes of breast cancer patients were the source of the lymph node samples. The method was multiplex PCR. The instrument was an Illumina HiSeq 2000. TCRdb handled the public reads itself, with Q25 trimming in fastp and clone calling in MiXCR, and kept productive beta chains. Rows merge per CDR3 protein into single entries with the most common DNA and genes. The sample has some 130,000 distinct CDR3 sequences on record, 15% to 20% of them singletons. The ten top clones hold over 3% of the sample. The sample taken for sequencing was axillary lymph node tissue. These receptors were collected from a female donor with breast cancer. Some clones in this sample may be carry-over from other donors' samples.

Many counts were recorded for this clonotype. This chain uses TRBV4-2 with TRBJ2-3, with D uncertain. There are 16 residues in the CDR3. The V gene lost 1 base and the J gene lost 0 bases, with 11 bases spanning the gap. Germline-derived CDR1 and CDR2 are LGHNA and YNFKEQ. The CDR3 loop is CASSQGSSISTDTQYF. The CDR3 DNA reads TGTGCCAGCAGCCAAGGGAGCTCGATTAGCACAGATACGCAGTATTTT.

This clonotype has a handful of counts. This chain links TRBV28 with TRBJ1-2, with TRBD1 matching over 7 bases. CDR1 MDHEN and CDR2 SYDVKM come from the germline V gene. V lost 6 bases, J lost 6 bases, and 10 bases stayed unmatched. The CDR3 sequence is 14 residues long. CDR3 DNA sequence: TGTGCCAGCAGCCCACCTGACGACAGGGATGGCTACACCTTC. It codes for CASSPPDDRDGYTF.

This clonotype was seen at least ten times. The CDR3 reads CASSKQPGHNEKLFF. The CDR3 DNA sequence: TGTGCCAGCAGTAAACAACCGGGACATAATGAAAAACTGTTTTTT. This chain joins TRBV6-5 and TRBJ1-4; a weak D match, TRBD1 (6 bases). The V and J ends lost 5 bases and 4 bases respectively, with 14 bases between them. Germline V gene data show CDR1 as MNHEY and CDR2 as SVGAGI. This CDR3 spans 15 amino acids.

V and J are TRBV30 and TRBJ1-2; D not certain. The germline gives CDR1 GTSNPN, CDR2 SVGIG (reference sequence). With 1 base removed from V and 4 bases from J, the gap between germline ends came to 13 bases. The CDR3 covers 14 residues. In DNA, the CDR3 is TGTGCCTGGAGTGCTGGATCCGGGCCCTATGGCTACACCTTC. Translated: CAWSAGSGPYGYTF.

This clonotype has a count of ten or more. The chain's CDR3 is CASRAGQGGNTIYF. The DNA for the CDR3 is TGTGCCAGCAGGGCCGGACAGGGCGGAAACACCATATATTTT. V gene TRBV2 combines with J gene TRBJ1-3; 8 nucleotides align to TRBD1. V lost 6 bases, J lost 4 bases, and 5 bases stayed unmatched. Per the germline V gene, CDR1 is SNHLY and CDR2 is FYNNEI. The CDR3 sequence is 14 residues long. The whole variable domain, remainder taken from reference TRBV2 and TRBJ1-3, is EPEVTQTPSHQVTQMGQEVILRCVPISNHLYFYWYRQILGQKVEFLVSFYNNEISEKSEIFDDQFSVERPDGSNFTLKIRSTKLEDSAMYFCASRAGQGGNTIYFGEGSWLTVV.